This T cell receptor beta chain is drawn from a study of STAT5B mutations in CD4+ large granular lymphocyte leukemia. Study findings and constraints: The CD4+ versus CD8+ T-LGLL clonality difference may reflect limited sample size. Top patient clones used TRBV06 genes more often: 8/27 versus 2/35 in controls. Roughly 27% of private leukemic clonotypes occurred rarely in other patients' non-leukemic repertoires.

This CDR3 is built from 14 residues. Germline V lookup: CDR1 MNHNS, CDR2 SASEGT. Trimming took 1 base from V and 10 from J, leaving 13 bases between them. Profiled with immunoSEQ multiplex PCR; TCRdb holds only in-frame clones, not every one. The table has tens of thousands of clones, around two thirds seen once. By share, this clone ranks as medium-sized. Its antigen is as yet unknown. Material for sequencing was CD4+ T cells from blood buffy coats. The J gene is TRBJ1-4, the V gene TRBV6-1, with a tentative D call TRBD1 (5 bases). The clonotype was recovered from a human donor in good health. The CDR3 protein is CASSEDGTAGKLFF. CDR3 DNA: TGTGCCAGCAGTGAAGATGGGACGGCCGGAAAACTGTTTTTT.